A single T cell receptor (beta chain) is shown here with its context. Antigen specificity is unknown. Donors uniformly comprised healthy Caucasians. The data are from a study of identical twins. Between the trimmed V and J ends, which lost 4 bases and 7 bases, there was a span of 11 bases. The CDR3 covers 12 residues. Germline CDR1 is LGHDT and CDR2 is YNNKEL (reference sequence). Study-wide points: Model-predicted out-of-frame TCR alpha sharing fell below observed values in monozygotic twins. Analyses based on zero insertions could be partly confounded by invariant MAIT and iNKT cells.

Through template switching, a universal primer site was introduced, and the cDNA contained unique molecular identifiers. Using its own MiXCR run on the 5' RACE reads, TCRdb lists one record per CDR3 protein. The repertoire has 450,000 to 650,000 distinct CDR3 sequences, approximately 16% of them found once; the top ten carry roughly 0.4%. The same sample was also studied in work on yellow fever vaccine responses in identical twins.

The TCR comes from a woman between 18 and 30 years old in good health. The source material was CD4+ T cells sorted from blood. This chain joins TRBV3-1 and TRBJ2-7; D is undetermined. CDR3 nucleotides: TGTGCCAGCAGCCTAGGGTCGGGTGAGCAGTACGTC. Protein product: CASSLGSGEQYV.